This T cell receptor beta chain was sequenced for a study of T cells after yellow fever vaccination. Points on this clonotype: Its cognate antigen is unknown.

TCRdb recomputed calls from the 5' RACE reads with MiXCR, one row per CDR3 protein. The table lists 200,000 to 250,000 distinct CDR3 sequences, 6.9% of them singletons. Study-wide findings and caveats: Reappearance after the booster was seen for most primary-vaccination clones, at around 95% CD4 and around 88% CD8.

Germline assignment: CDR1 MNHNS and CDR2 SASEGT. The junction had 5 bases not matched to a gene; V was cut back by 4 bases and J by 1 base. The CDR3 extends over 15 amino acids. Sequencing was performed on CD4+ T cells sorted from PBMCs, taken 15 days after the yellow fever booster vaccination. The TCR comes from a man aged 30 to 45 who received the YFV17D yellow fever vaccine. The chain employs TRBV6-1 and TRBJ2-3; 7 bases map to TRBD1. CDR3 residues: CASSARDSGTDTQYF. The CDR3 DNA sequence: TGTGCCAGCAGTGCCCGGGACAGTGGCACAGATACGCAGTATTTT.